Listed below are T cell receptor beta chains from one sample, sequenced in a study of cytomegalovirus exposure and HLA in healthy donors. Sequenced by immunoSEQ multiplex PCR; TCRdb stores in-frame clones only, minus some. The repertoire has about 200,000 clones, just under 70% of them found once; the top ten carry 2% to 3%. The sample comprised PBMCs. All receptors come from a man in his forties in good health and CMV-seropositive. Both conserved end residues are part of each CDR3.

TRBV5-1 14 CASSEEGDSGEQYF
TRBV5-1 13 CASSLGGTYEQYF
TRBV7-2 14 CASKVRGGPETQYF
TRBV9 13 CASSAYANYGYTF
TRBV5-1 15 CASSPRTGGGYEQYF
TRBV18 15 CASSLWGESGGPQHF
TRBV2 16 CASSRDRSYSNQPQHF
TRBV5-5 13 CASSYRGNYGYTF
TRBV27 14 CASSLWPYNSPLHF
TRBV9 15 CASSALAGAAGELFF
TRBV6-6 11 CASREATEAFF
TRBV7-6 16 CASSLAWAQGRSEQFF
TRBV14 15 CASSLDRDRNYGYTF
TRBV28 12 CASSISAYEQYF
TRBV21-1 17 CASSKVAPDRARQPQHF
TRBV10-3 16 CAISDPRRGGRDEQFF
TRBV10-3 14 CAISESGSRNERFF
TRBV28 16 CASSLIWGDYNSPLHF
TRBV19 17 CASSEEGISGVSDTQYF
TRBV11-2 15 CASSTRGGLNSPLHF
TRBV7-2 18 CASSPRVKTVLSGYGYTF
TRBV7-8 15 CASSMGGGIIYGYTF
TRBV2 14 CASSETDSNQPQHF
TRBV6-1 15 CASSFGQVNTGELFF
TRBV27 14 CASSLSGTHYGYTF
TRBV5-8 18 CASSLRPGTGDRGNEQFF
TRBV29-1 14 CSVDRGGMNTEAFF
TRBV6-6 12 CASSQGVDTQYF
TRBV18 14 CASSPAGTLYGYTF
TRBV6-1 13 CASSLSGDYGYTF
TRBV5-5 15 CASSLGTGAGQPQHF
TRBV6-6 15 CASSSLGRMATEAFF
TRBV15 16 CATSRGLTKRTDTQYF
TRBV13 15 CASSPGGMGNTEAFF
TRBV7-2 13 CASSPRPGYEQYF
TRBV25-1 11 CASDQGEKLFF
TRBV6-1 13 CASRGGVAYEQYF
TRBV29-1 10 CSVRLAEAFF
TRBV6-1 13 CASSGQQVDEQYF
TRBV10-3 15 CAISEKTGDTGELFF
TRBV5-1 10 CASRIQGYTF
TRBV7-2 14 CASRTGTSIETQYF
TRBV19 17 CASSPGTGDSISYGYTF
TRBV5-1 14 CASSSGTENTEAFF
TRBV27 14 CASSLQGLDEKLFF
TRBV7-9 12 CASSLVSNGYTF
TRBV19 15 CASSGQGESGNTIYF
TRBV6-5 16 CASSYSRFGSNYGYTF
TRBV6-5 13 CASSRGGSGELFF
TRBV10-3 14 CAISESRVSDEQYF
TRBV4-1 13 CASSQASTGEAFF
TRBV11-2 11 CASTGWDEAFF
TRBV6-5 15 CASSAAGGANYGYTF
TRBV4-3 13 CASSWGDDTEAFF
TRBV28 15 CASSLYAYSNQPQHF
TRBV28 17 CASSTRFRTGNTGELFF
TRBV18 15 CASSPLQGPGQPQHF
TRBV28 18 CASSQPLGLSGVLGKLFF
TRBV4-2 15 CASSQEKSRNTEAFF
TRBV5-5 15 CASSLSLAGSYEQYF